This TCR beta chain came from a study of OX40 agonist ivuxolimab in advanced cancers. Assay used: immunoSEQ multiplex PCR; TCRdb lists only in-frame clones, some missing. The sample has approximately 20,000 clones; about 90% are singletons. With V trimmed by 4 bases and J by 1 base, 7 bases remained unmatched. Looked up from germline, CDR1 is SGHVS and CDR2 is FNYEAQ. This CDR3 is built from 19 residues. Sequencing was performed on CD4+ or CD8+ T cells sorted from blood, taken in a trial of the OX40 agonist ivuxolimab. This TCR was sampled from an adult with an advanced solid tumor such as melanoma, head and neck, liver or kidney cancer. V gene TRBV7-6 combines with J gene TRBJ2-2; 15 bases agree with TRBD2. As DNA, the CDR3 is TGTGCCAGCAGCTCCCCCGGGACTAGCGGGGGGAAGAACACCGGGGAGCTGTTTTTT. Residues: CASSSPGTSGGKNTGELFF.